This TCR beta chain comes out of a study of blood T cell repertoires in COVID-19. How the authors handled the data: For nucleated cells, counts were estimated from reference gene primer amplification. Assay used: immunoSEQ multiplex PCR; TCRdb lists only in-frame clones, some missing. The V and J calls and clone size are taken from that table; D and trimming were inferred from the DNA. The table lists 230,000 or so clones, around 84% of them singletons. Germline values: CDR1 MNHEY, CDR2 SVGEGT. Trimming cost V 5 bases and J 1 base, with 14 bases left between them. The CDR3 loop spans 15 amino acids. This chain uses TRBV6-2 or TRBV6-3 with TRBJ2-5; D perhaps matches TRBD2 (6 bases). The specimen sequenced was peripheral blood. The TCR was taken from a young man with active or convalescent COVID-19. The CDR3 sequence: CASSNRRDSQETQYF. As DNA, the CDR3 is TGTGCCAGCAGTAACCGCCGGGACTCCCAAGAGACCCAGTACTTC.